The entry below gives a single T cell receptor (beta chain) sequence along with its context. The antigen remains unidentified. The data belong to a study of identical twins. Whole-study results and caveats: Invariant MAIT and iNKT cells may have partly biased zero-insertion analyses. Fewer insertions characterized abundant cord blood beta clonotypes, whereas memory repertoires showed none. It was cross-sectional statistical analysis, not following the same donors, that the conclusions relied on.

TCRdb analysed the 5' RACE reads with MiXCR anew, one entry per CDR3 protein. The table records 1.5 million or so distinct CDR3 sequences, about 30% of them present only once. The CDR3 runs to 14 residues. The J segment lost 11 bases and the V segment lost 0 bases, leaving 11 bases of the junction unmatched. Per germline, CDR1 DFQATT and CDR2 SNEGSKA (reference sequence). The sequenced sample consisted of cord blood. This receptor was obtained from a newborn girl in good health. The chain carries TRBV20-1 and TRBJ2-7; 9 positions match TRBD2. For the CDR3, the DNA is TGCAGTGCTAGAGATTCAGCTAGCGGGGCTCTAGAGTACTTC. This encodes CSARDSASGALEYF.